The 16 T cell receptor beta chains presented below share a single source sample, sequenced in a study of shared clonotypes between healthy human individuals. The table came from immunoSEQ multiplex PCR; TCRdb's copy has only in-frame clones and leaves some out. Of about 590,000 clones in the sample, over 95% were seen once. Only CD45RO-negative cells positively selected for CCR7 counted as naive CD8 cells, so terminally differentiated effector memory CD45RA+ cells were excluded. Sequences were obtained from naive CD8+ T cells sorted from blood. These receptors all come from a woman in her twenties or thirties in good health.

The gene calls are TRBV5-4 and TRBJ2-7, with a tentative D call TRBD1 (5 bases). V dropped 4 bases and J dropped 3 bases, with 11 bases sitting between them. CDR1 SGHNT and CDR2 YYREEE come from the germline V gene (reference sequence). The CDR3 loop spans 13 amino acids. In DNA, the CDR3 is TGTGCCAGCAGCCTGATAGACAGCTACGAGCAGTACTTC. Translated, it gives CASSLIDSYEQYF.

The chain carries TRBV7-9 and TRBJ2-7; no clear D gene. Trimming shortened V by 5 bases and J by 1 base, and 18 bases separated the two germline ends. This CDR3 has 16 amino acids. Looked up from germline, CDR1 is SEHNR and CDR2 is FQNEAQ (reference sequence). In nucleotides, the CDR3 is TGTGCCAGCAGCCTCGGCGGCCGGTTGAATTCCTACGAGCAGTACTTC. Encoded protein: CASSLGGRLNSYEQYF.

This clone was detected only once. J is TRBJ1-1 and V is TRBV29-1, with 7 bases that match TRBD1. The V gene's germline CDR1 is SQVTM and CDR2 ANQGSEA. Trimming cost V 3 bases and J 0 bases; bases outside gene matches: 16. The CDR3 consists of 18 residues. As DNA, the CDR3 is TGCAGCGTTGATAGGGGGACCGGGACAGAGTTTCTGAACACTGAAGCTTTCTTT. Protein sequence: CSVDRGTGTEFLNTEAFF.

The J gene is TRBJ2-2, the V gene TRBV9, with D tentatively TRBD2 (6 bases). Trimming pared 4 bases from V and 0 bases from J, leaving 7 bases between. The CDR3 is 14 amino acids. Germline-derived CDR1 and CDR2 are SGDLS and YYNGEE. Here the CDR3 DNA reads TGTGCCAGCAGCTTAGCGGCGAACACCGGGGAGCTGTTTTTT. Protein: CASSLAANTGELFF.

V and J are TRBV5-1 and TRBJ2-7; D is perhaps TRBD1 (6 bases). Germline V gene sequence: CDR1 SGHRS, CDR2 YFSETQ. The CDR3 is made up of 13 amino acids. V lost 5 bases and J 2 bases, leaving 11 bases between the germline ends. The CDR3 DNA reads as TGCGCCAGCAGAGTAGGACAGACCTACGAGCAGTACTTC. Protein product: CASRVGQTYEQYF.

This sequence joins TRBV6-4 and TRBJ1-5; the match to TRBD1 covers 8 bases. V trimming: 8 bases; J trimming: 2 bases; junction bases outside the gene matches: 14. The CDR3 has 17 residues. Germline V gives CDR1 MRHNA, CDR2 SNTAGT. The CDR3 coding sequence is TGTGCCAGCTACGAAACCGGGACAGGTATTTGCAATCAGCCCCAGCATTTT. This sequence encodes CASYETGTGICNQPQHF.

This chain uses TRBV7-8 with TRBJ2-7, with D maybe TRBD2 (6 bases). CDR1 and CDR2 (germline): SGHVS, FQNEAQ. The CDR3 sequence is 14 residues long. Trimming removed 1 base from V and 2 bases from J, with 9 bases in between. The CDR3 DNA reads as TGTGCCAGCAGCTTAGGTTGGGGGGCCTACGAGCAGTACTTC. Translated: CASSLGWGAYEQYF.

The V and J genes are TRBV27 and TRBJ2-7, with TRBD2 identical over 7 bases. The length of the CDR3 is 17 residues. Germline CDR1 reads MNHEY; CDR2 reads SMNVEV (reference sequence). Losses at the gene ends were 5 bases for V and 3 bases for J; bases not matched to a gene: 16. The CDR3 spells CASSPSNLLAENYEQYF. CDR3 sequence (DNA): TGTGCCAGCAGTCCCTCGAACCTCCTAGCGGAAAACTACGAGCAGTACTTC.

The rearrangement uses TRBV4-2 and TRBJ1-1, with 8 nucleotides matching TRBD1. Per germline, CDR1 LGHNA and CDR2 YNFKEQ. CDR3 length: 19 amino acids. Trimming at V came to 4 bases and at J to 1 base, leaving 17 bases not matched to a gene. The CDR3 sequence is CASSLIWDRPLKGNTEAFF. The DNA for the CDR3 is TGTGCCAGCAGCCTCATCTGGGACAGGCCATTGAAGGGGAACACTGAAGCTTTCTTT.

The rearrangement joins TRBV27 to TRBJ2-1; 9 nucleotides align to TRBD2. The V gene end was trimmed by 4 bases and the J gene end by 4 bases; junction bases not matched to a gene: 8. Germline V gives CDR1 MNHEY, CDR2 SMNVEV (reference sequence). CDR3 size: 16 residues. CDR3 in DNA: TGTGCCAGCAGTTGGTCTAGCGGGAATCGGTACAATGAGCAGTTCTTC. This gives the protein CASSWSSGNRYNEQFF.

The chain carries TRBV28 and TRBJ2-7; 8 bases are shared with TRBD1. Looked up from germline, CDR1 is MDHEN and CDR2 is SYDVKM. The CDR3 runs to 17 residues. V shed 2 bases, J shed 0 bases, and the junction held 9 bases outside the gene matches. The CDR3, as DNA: TGTGCCAGCAGTTTAGGCCAGACAGGGGTAAGCTCCTACGAGCAGTACTTC. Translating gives CASSLGQTGVSSYEQYF.

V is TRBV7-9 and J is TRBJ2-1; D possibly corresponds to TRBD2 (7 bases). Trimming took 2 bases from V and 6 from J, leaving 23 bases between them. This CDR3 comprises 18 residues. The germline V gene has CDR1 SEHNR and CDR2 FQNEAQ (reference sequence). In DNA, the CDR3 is TGTGCCAGCAGCTTAAGGGAGGGCGAGACAGGCGGTGGCAATGAGCAGTTCTTC. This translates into CASSLREGETGGGNEQFF.

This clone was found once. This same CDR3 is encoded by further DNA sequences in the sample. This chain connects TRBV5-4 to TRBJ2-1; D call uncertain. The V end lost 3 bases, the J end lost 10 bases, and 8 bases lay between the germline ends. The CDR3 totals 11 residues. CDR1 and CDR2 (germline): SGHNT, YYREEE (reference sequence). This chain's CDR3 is CASSSVGEQFF. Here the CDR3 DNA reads TGTGCCAGCAGCTCCGTGGGGGAGCAGTTCTTC. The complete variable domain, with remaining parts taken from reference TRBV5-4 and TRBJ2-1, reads ETGVTQSPTHLIKTRGQQVTLRCSSQSGHNTVSWYQQALGQGPQFIFQYYREEENGRGNFPPRFSGLQFPNYSSELNVNALELDDSALYLCASSSVGEQFFGPGTRLTVL.

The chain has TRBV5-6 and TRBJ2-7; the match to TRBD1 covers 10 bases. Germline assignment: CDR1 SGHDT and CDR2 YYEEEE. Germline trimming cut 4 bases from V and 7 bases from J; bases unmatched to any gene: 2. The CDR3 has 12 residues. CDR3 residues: CASSPDRGEQYF. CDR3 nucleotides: TGTGCCAGCAGCCCGGACAGGGGGGAGCAGTACTTC.

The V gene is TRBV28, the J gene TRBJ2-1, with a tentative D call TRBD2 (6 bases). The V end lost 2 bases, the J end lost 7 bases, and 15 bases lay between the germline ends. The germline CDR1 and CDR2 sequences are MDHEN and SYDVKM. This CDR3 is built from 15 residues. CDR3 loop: CASSLRALAWNEQFF. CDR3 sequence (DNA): TGTGCCAGCAGTTTAAGGGCACTAGCATGGAATGAGCAGTTCTTC.

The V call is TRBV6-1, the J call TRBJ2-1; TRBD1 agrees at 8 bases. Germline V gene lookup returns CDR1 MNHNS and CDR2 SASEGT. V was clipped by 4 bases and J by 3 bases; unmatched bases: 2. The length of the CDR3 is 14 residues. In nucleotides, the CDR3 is TGTGCCAGCAGTGCAGGGGGCCACTACAATGAGCAGTTCTTC. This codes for CASSAGGHYNEQFF.